This entry concerns a single T cell receptor (beta chain). Libraries were prepared by immunoSEQ multiplex PCR; TCRdb keeps only in-frame clonotypes and omits some of them. Of roughly 250,000 clones in the sample, more than 75% were seen once. These data come from a study of blood T cell repertoires in COVID-19. Background on the study: Sample material is recorded as cDNA or gDNA derived from T cells, B-cell-depleted T cells, or PBMCs.

Trimming took 10 bases from V and 4 from J; bases not matched to a gene: 5. CDR3 size: 14 residues. CDR1 and CDR2 (germline): MNHEY, SVGAGI. The chain combines TRBV6-5 with TRBJ2-1, with 12 bases identical to TRBD2. The receptor was isolated from a woman aged 50 to 60 who had recovered from COVID-19. The sample comprised PBMCs or T cells enriched from blood (not recorded which). CDR3 sequence reads: CANPGTSGYNEQFF. CDR3 in DNA: TGTGCCAACCCCGGGACTAGCGGGTACAATGAGCAGTTCTTC.